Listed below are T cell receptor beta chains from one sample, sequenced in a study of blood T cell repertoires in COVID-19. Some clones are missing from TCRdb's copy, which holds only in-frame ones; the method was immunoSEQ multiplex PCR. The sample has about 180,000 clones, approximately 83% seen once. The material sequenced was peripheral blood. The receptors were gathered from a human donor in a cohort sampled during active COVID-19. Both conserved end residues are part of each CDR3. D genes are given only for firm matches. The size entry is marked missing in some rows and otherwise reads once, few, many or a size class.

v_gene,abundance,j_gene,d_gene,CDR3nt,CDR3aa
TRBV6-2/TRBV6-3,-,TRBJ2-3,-,TGTGCCAGCAGACCTCGGGGGGCCATCGCAGATACGCAGTATTTT,CASRPRGAIADTQYF
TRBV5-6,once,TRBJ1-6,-,TGTGCCAGCGAACAGGGAGCATCACCCCTCCACTTT,CASEQGASPLHF
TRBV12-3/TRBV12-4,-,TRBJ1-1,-,TGTGCCAGCAGTGGGTGGGGGGGCACTGAAGCTTTCTTT,CASSGWGGTEAFF
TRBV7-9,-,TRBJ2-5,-,TGTGCCAGCAGCTTCGAGTCCGAGACCCAGTACTTC,CASSFESETQYF
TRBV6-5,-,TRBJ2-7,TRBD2,TGTGCCAGCAGTTACTTCCTAGCGGGTGCCTACGAGCAGTACTTC,CASSYFLAGAYEQYF
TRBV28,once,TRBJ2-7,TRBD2,TGTGCCAGCAGTTTCCGGGCGGGAGGCAGGGGCGAGCAGTACTTC,CASSFRAGGRGEQYF
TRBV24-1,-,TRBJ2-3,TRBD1,TGTGCCACCAGTGATCGCTTAGATGACAGGGGGATGGATACGCAGTATTTT,CATSDRLDDRGMDTQYF
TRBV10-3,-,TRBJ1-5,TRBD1,TGTGCCATCAGTGAGTCTGGGACAGCGAATCAGCCCCAGCATTTT,CAISESGTANQPQHF
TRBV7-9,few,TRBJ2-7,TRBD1,TGTGCCAGCAGCTCCGAACCGGGACAGGGGTACTACGAGCAGTACTTC,CASSSEPGQGYYEQYF
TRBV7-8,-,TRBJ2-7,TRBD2,TGTGCCAGCAGCTTAGTACGCCCCGGGGAGGGCAGGGAGCAGTACTTC,CASSLVRPGEGREQYF
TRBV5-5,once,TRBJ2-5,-,TGTGCCAGCAGCTTCGGGTCACAAGAGACCCAGTACTTC,CASSFGSQETQYF
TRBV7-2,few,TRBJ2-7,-,TGTGCCAGCAGTCTAACCTACGAGCAGTACTTC,CASSLTYEQYF
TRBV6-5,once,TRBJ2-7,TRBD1,TGTGCCAGCAGTTACCGCCGCGGACAGGGGATGAGTGAGCAGTACTTC,CASSYRRGQGMSEQYF
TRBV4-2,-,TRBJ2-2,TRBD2,TGTGCCAGCAGCCAGGGACTAGCGGGAGCGAACACCGGGGAGCTGTTTTTT,CASSQGLAGANTGELFF
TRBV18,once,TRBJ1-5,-,TGTGCCAGCTCACCAGGGGGGGAGCCCCAGCATTTT,CASSPGGEPQHF
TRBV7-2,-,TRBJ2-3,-,TGTGCCAGCAGCGGAGCTGCTACGCAGTATTTT,CASSGAATQYF